This T cell receptor (beta chain) stems from a study of CD8+CD57+ T cells in acquired aplastic anemia. Looking at the study overall: The average for DNA from sorted CD4+ and CD8+ cells was 3 to 3.5 ug. Where healthy donors were concerned, CD4+ cells averaged around 11 million reads. Findings of the study overall: Controls and patients did not differ significantly in CD8+ Simpson's diversity.

There are 17 residues in the CDR3. In germline, CDR1 is SGHTA, CDR2 FQGNSA. The use of genomic DNA as template underpinned the TCR beta VDJ and CDR3 profiling. TCRdb independently ran MiXCR on the reads; one entry per CDR3 protein. The data contain about 190,000 distinct CDR3 sequences, less than 65% of them singletons. Comment on this clonotype: Its antigen is not identified. One end of the junction fails to match germline, which may point to a read error.

The sequenced material came from sorted CD4+, CD8+, or CD8+CD57+ T cells (not recorded which) from PBMCs. This receptor was identified in a human donor in good health, serving as a control. This chain joins TRBV7-2 and TRBJ2-1, with 7 bases identical to TRBD2. The CDR3 is CVSSEFLGGSSYNEQFF. In DNA form, the CDR3 reads TGCGTCAGCAGCGAATTCTTGGGCGGGAGCTCCTACAATGAGCAGTTCTTC.